The 32 T cell receptor beta chains below were found in one sample sequenced in a study of T cells in Graves' hyperthyroidism and ophthalmopathy. What was amplified from RNA transcripts were TCR beta CDR3 regions. With the HTBI primer set, the TCR CDR3 went through a first round of RT-PCR. TCRdb analysed the multiplex PCR reads with MiXCR anew, one entry per CDR3 protein. The sample lists 250,000 to 300,000 distinct CDR3 sequences, more than 14% occurring once. The sequenced material came from blood. The receptors come from a woman in her thirties or forties with Graves' hyperthyroidism that later progressed to Graves' ophthalmopathy.

V usage is TRBV30 and J usage is TRBJ1-1, with D unclear. This CDR3 spans 15 amino acids. Germline V gene data show CDR1 as GTSNPN and CDR2 as SVGIG (reference sequence). Trimming left V 0 bases short and J 0 bases short, with 11 bases between. The CDR3 is CAWSVRSIMNTEAFF. The CDR3 region has the DNA TGTGCCTGGAGTGTAAGGAGTATTATGAACACTGAAGCTTTCTTT.

At least ten counts were recorded for this clonotype. This chain connects TRBV20-1 to TRBJ1-5; perhaps TRBD1 as D (5 bases). Germline V lookup: CDR1 DFQATT, CDR2 SNEGSKA (reference sequence). CDR3 length: 13 residues. V lost 3 bases, J lost 6 bases, and 12 bases lay in between. The CDR3 DNA reads TGCAGTGCTAGTGGGGGAGTGATTCAGCCCCAGCATTTT. It translates to CSASGGVIQPQHF.

This clonotype was detected ten times or more. The rearrangement joins TRBV3-1 to TRBJ1-4, with 9 bases aligning to TRBD1. V dropped 1 base and J dropped 6; count of bases not matched to a gene: 6. The CDR3 has 16 residues. Germline-derived CDR1 and CDR2 are LGHDT and YNNKEL (reference sequence). The CDR3, as DNA: TGTGCCAGCAGCCAAGTGGCAGGGACAGGGTATGAAAAACTGTTTTTT. Translated, it gives CASSQVAGTGYEKLFF.

This clonotype was counted ten times or more. The genes are TRBV27 and TRBJ2-3, with D unclear. CDR3 length: 15 residues. Trimming took off 4 bases at V and 5 bases at J, with 16 bases between the two ends. Germline CDR1 MNHEY, CDR2 SMNVEV (reference sequence). The CDR3 DNA reads TGTGCCAGCAGTTGGAGCCGATTGCGCGAAGATACGCAGTATTTT. It is translated as CASSWSRLREDTQYF.

This clonotype was counted many times. CDR3 protein: CASSLASGPTDTQYF. CDR3 nucleotides: TGCGCCAGCAGCTTGGCTAGCGGACCCACGGATACGCAGTATTTT. The chain is built from TRBV5-1 and TRBJ2-3, with 7 bases that match TRBD2. J gave up 6 bases and V 0 bases, and 7 bases lay outside the gene matches. The CDR3 consists of 15 residues. Per the germline V gene, CDR1 is SGHRS and CDR2 is YFSETQ.

This clonotype appeared many times. The chain joins TRBV6-1 to TRBJ2-7; TRBD2 matches at 9 bases. Trimming took 6 bases from V and 2 from J; bases not matched to a gene: 20. Per the germline V gene, CDR1 is MNHNS and CDR2 is SASEGT. CDR3 length: 19 amino acids. The CDR3 DNA sequence: TGTGCCAGCAGCATAACCAAAATCGTACGACTAGCGGACCCCTACGAGCAGTACTTC. It encodes CASSITKIVRLADPYEQYF.

This clonotype was counted ten times or more. The V gene is TRBV11-2, the J gene TRBJ1-2; no firm D call. The ends were cut back, 2 bases at V and 0 bases at J, with 16 bases in the middle. The CDR3 runs to 17 residues. Germline V lookup: CDR1 SGHAT, CDR2 FQNNGV. CDR3 coding DNA: TGTGCCAGCAGCTTACAAGACACGGACTTCCCTAACTATGGCTACACCTTC. Translation gives CASSLQDTDFPNYGYTF.

Turning to this clonotype: One base away lies a much larger clone, so this may be a sequencing read error. J is TRBJ1-4 and V is TRBV12-3 or TRBV12-4; possibly TRBD1 for D (5 bases). Trimming pared 8 bases from V and 4 bases from J, leaving 20 bases between. The CDR3 is made up of 16 amino acids. The CDR3 sequence is CASDSSSGNYNEKLFF. The CDR3 DNA is TGTGCCAGCGACAGTTCAAGCGGGAACTATAATGAAAAACTGTTTTTT.

The chain is built from TRBV12-3 or TRBV12-4 and TRBJ1-5; D is uncertain. The ends were cut back, 3 bases at V and 2 bases at J, with 11 bases in the middle. The CDR3 loop spans 15 amino acids. The CDR3 loop is CASSFMAFGNQPQHF. The CDR3, as DNA: TGTGCCAGCAGTTTTATGGCTTTTGGCAATCAGCCCCAGCATTTT.

This clonotype was counted ten times or more. V is TRBV10-3 and J is TRBJ2-3; D is ambiguous. CDR3 length: 10 amino acids. V shed 8 bases and J shed 3 bases, with 3 bases lying between them. Looked up from germline, CDR1 is ENHRY and CDR2 is SYGVKD. CDR3 loop: CAIGTDTQYF. For the CDR3, the DNA is TGTGCCATCGGTACAGATACGCAGTATTTT.

Comments on this clonotype: Since a much larger clone is just one base distant, this may be a read error. The rearrangement joins TRBV13 to TRBJ2-7; D unresolved. CDR3 length: 13 residues. Germline V CDR1 and CDR2: PRHDT, FYEKMQ (reference sequence). Trimming shortened V by 0 bases and J by 7 bases, and 10 bases separated the two germline ends. The CDR3 nucleotides are TGTGCCAGCAGCTTAGGTCCTCCTATTGAGCAGTACTTC. It translates to CASSLGPPIEQYF.

Ten or more counts support this clonotype. The chain recombines TRBV9 with TRBJ1-1; a weak D match, TRBD1 (5 bases). CDR1 is SGDLS, CDR2 YYNGEE, per germline. The germline V and J ends were trimmed by 2 bases and 2 bases, with 7 bases remaining between them. The CDR3 has 13 residues. CDR3 DNA sequence: TGTGCCAGCAGCGTGGGGGATAACACTGAAGCTTTCTTT. Protein: CASSVGDNTEAFF.

This clonotype has ten or more counts. The CDR3 coding sequence is TGCAGTGCTACGGGACTAGCGGCCAATGAGCAGTTCTTC. Its protein product is CSATGLAANEQFF. This sequence joins TRBV20-1 and TRBJ2-1; 11 positions agree with TRBD2. Germline lookup yields CDR1 DFQATT and CDR2 SNEGSKA (reference sequence). V lost 4 bases and J lost 6; bases outside the gene matches: 2. This CDR3 comprises 13 residues.

This clonotype was observed at least ten times. The V gene is TRBV5-1, the J gene TRBJ1-1, with D perhaps TRBD1 (5 bases). V lost 4 bases, J lost 7 bases, and 8 bases lay in between. The CDR3 contains 11 residues. CDR1 is SGHRS and CDR2 is YFSETQ in the germline V gene. The CDR3 sequence is CASSGDREAFF. The CDR3 DNA is TGCGCCAGCAGCGGGGACCGTGAAGCTTTCTTT.

This clonotype was seen repeatedly, ten times or more. This chain connects TRBV12-3 or TRBV12-4 to TRBJ2-1, with D possibly being TRBD1 (6 bases). V was shortened by 6 bases and J by 6 bases, with 15 bases between the two germline ends. The length of the CDR3 is 14 residues. CDR3 sequence (DNA): TGTGCCAGCAGCCTCTTGAACAGGGTCAATGAGCAGTTCTTC. The encoded protein is CASSLLNRVNEQFF.

Many counts were recorded for this clonotype. The chain couples TRBV19 to TRBJ2-3; weak D call: TRBD2 (5 bases). The CDR3 length is 15 residues. Looked up from germline, CDR1 is LNHDA and CDR2 is SQIVND (reference sequence). Trimming shortened V by 5 bases and J by 6 bases, and 18 bases separated the two germline ends. In DNA, the CDR3 is TGTGCCAGTAGTCTCCAGCCCGGGAACTCGGATACGCAGTATTTT. It encodes CASSLQPGNSDTQYF.

The rearrangement links TRBV7-2 to TRBJ2-1; no definite D call. The germline V gene has CDR1 SGHTA and CDR2 FQGNSA. The CDR3 loop spans 12 amino acids. The V and J ends lost 5 bases and 10 bases respectively, with 12 bases between them. CDR3 sequence: CASSGRLGEQFF. The CDR3 DNA follows: TGTGCCAGCAGCGGCCGTCTGGGGGAGCAGTTCTTC.

The sample holds a few counts of this clonotype. One end of the junction does not line up with germline, which may come from a read error. The chain couples TRBV5-4 to TRBJ2-3, with TRBD1 identical over 7 bases. Germline V gene sequence: CDR1 SGHNT, CDR2 YYREEE (reference sequence). This CDR3 spans 17 amino acids. For the CDR3, the DNA is TGTGCCAGCAGCTTGGCCCACCGACAGGGACGCACAGATGCGCAGTATTTT. Translating gives CASSLAHRQGRTDAQYF.

This clonotype was seen ten or more times. This chain connects TRBV28 to TRBJ1-3; D unclear. This CDR3 region has 14 residues. Germline assignment: CDR1 MDHEN and CDR2 SYDVKM. V lost 3 bases to trimming and J lost 7 bases, with 13 bases between them. DNA of the CDR3: TGTGCCAGCAGTTTTAGAGGGCATGGGAACACCATATATTTT. Amino acid sequence: CASSFRGHGNTIYF.

Turning to this clonotype: Just one base apart from a much larger clone, this may be a read error. The chain couples TRBV12-3 or TRBV12-4 to TRBJ2-1; D is unclear. The CDR3 spans 11 residues. CDR3 residues: CTSSFPNEQFF. In nucleotides, the CDR3 is TGTACCAGCAGTTTCCCGAATGAGCAGTTCTTC.

The V gene is TRBV27, the J gene TRBJ2-4; D possibly corresponds to TRBD2 (5 bases). There are 14 residues in the CDR3. V was cut by 6 bases and J by 9 bases, with 18 bases left in between. Germline-derived CDR1 and CDR2 are MNHEY and SMNVEV (reference sequence). This CDR3 is CASRPTSLAGIQYF. For the CDR3, the DNA is TGTGCCAGCAGGCCGACATCCCTAGCTGGCATTCAGTACTTC.

This rearrangement joins TRBV19 to TRBJ2-1, with no clear D. Germline V gene data show CDR1 as LNHDA and CDR2 as SQIVND (reference sequence). The V end was cut by 4 bases, the J end by 8 bases, with 12 bases between. CDR3 length: 13 amino acids. The DNA of the CDR3 is TGTGCCAGTAGTACCCTCCACCAGGATGAGCAGTTCTTC. Encoded protein: CASSTLHQDEQFF.

Turning to this clonotype: It may be a read error: a sequence one base away is much more abundant. The CDR3 region has the DNA TGTGCCAGCAGCTTGGATCTCACTGAAGCTTTCTTT. As protein: CASSLDLTEAFF. V gene TRBV11-2 combines with J gene TRBJ1-1; no clear D gene. CDR1 is SGHAT, CDR2 FQNNGV, per germline. The length of the CDR3 is 12 residues. V lost 3 bases and J 4 bases, leaving 6 bases between the germline ends.

This clonotype occurred many times. The V call is TRBV28, the J call TRBJ2-7, with a tentative D call TRBD2 (6 bases). This CDR3 is built from 19 residues. CDR1 is MDHEN, CDR2 SYDVKM, per germline. V was clipped by 5 bases and J by 2 bases, with 28 bases between them. CDR3 region: CASSRERLTRATRTYEQYF. In nucleotides, the CDR3 is TGTGCCAGCAGTCGAGAGAGGTTGACTAGGGCGACTCGGACCTACGAGCAGTACTTC.

There are many counts of this clonotype. The J gene is TRBJ2-5, the V gene TRBV6-1; 7 nucleotides align to TRBD1. Germline V gene lookup returns CDR1 MNHNS and CDR2 SASEGT. The CDR3 is 16 amino acids. J was trimmed by 3 bases and V by 5 bases; bases with no gene match: 12. CDR3 protein: CASSSHLRQGKETQYF. For the CDR3, the DNA is TGTGCCAGCAGTTCCCACCTCCGACAGGGAAAAGAGACCCAGTACTTC.

This clonotype came up many times. The rearrangement joins TRBV30 to TRBJ2-4; TRBD1 or TRBD2 may be the D gene (7 bases each). Germline V gene lookup returns CDR1 GTSNPN and CDR2 SVGIG (reference sequence). The V gene lost 7 bases and the J gene lost 3 bases, with 19 bases spanning the gap. The CDR3 is 15 residues long. CDR3 bases: TGTGCCTACGACAGGGAGGGTTTGGGCAAAAACATTCAGTACTTC. Its translation is CAYDREGLGKNIQYF.

Ten or more counts support this clonotype. This chain links TRBV20-1 with TRBJ1-6; D is undetermined. The CDR3 is 14 residues long. Germline V gene data show CDR1 as DFQATT and CDR2 as SNEGSKA (reference sequence). Trimming stripped 2 bases from V and 1 base from J, with 6 bases between. The CDR3 loop is CSARQRSYNSPLHF. The CDR3 region has the DNA TGCAGTGCTAGACAGAGGTCCTATAATTCACCCCTCCACTTT.

This chain connects TRBV2 to TRBJ1-4; D is uncertain. CDR1 SNHLY and CDR2 FYNNEI come from the germline V gene. Trimming took off 0 bases at V and 8 bases at J, with 13 bases between the two ends. This CDR3 spans 15 amino acids. CDR3 sequence: CASSEAGGMREKLFF. The DNA of the CDR3 is TGTGCCAGCAGTGAAGCGGGTGGGATGCGCGAAAAACTGTTTTTT. The full variable domain, rest sourced from reference TRBV2 and TRBJ1-4, is EPEVTQTPSHQVTQMGQEVILRCVPISNHLYFYWYRQILGQKVEFLVSFYNNEISEKSEIFDDQFSVERPDGSNFTLKIRSTKLEDSAMYFCASSEAGGMREKLFFGSGTQLSVL.

This clonotype was seen at least ten times. This chain joins TRBV28 and TRBJ1-5; D is perhaps TRBD1 (5 bases). The CDR3 sequence is 15 residues long. Trimming removed 1 base from V and 5 bases from J, with 12 bases in between. The germline CDR1 and CDR2 sequences are MDHEN and SYDVKM. The CDR3 reads CASSLSGRADQPQHF. The CDR3 coding sequence is TGTGCCAGCAGTTTATCGGGCAGGGCGGATCAGCCCCAGCATTTT.

This clonotype was detected a few times. The CDR3 DNA is TGTGCCAGCAGCCAGCGTCCGGGAGCTAACACCGGGGAGCTGTTTTTT. This sequence encodes CASSQRPGANTGELFF. The rearrangement uses TRBV4-2 and TRBJ2-2; D possibly corresponds to TRBD2 (6 bases). The CDR3 length is 16 residues. CDR1 LGHNA and CDR2 YNFKEQ come from the germline V gene. V was clipped by 3 bases and J by 2 bases, with 13 bases between them.

This clonotype was recorded many times. The chain combines TRBV5-8 with TRBJ2-3, with 10 bases that match TRBD2. This CDR3 region has 17 residues. Germline assignment: CDR1 SGHTS and CDR2 YDEGEE. V lost 5 bases, J lost 5 bases, and 14 bases stayed unmatched. This chain's CDR3 is CASSPGSGRAYGDTQYF. CDR3 in DNA: TGTGCCAGCAGTCCCGGGAGCGGGAGGGCCTATGGAGATACGCAGTATTTT.

The J gene is TRBJ2-1, the V gene TRBV11-1; D is unclear. The CDR3 sequence is 11 residues long. Germline CDR1 reads SGHAT; CDR2 reads FQDESV (reference sequence). V shed 4 bases and J shed 10 bases, with 8 bases lying between them. CDR3 DNA: TGTGCCAGCAGCTCAAGAATAGAGCAGTTCTTC. It translates to CASSSRIEQFF.